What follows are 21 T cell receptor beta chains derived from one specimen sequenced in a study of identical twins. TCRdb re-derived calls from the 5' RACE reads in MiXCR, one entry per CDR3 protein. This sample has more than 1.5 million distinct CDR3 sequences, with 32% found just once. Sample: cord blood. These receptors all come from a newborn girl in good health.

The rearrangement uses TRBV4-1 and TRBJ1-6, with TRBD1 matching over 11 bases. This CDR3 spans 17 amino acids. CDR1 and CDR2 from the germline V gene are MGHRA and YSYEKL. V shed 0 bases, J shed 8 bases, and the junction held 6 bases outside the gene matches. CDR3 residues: CASSQDKGTGGYSPLHF. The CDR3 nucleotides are TGCGCCAGCAGCCAAGATAAAGGGACAGGGGGATATTCACCCCTCCACTTT.

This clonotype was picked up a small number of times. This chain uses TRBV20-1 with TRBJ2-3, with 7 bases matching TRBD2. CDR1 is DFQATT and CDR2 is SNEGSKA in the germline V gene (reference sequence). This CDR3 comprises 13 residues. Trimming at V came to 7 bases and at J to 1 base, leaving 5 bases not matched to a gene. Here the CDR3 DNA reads TGCAGTGGAGGGAGGGGACGCACAGATACGCAGTATTTT. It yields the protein CSGGRGRTDTQYF.

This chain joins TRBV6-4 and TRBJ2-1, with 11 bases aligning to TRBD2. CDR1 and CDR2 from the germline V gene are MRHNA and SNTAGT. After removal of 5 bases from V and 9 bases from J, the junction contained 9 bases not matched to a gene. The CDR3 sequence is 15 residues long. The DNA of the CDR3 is TGTGCCAGCAGTCCCTATAGCGGGAGGGCCCCTGAGCAGTTCTTC. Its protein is CASSPYSGRAPEQFF.

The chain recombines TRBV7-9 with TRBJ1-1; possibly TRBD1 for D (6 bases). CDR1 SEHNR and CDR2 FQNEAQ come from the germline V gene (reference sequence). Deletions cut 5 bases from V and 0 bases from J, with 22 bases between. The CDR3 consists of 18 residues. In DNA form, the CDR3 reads TGTGCCAGCAGCCGGAGTCTGGGGGCCGCCTCCATGAACACTGAAGCTTTCTTT. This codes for CASSRSLGAASMNTEAFF.

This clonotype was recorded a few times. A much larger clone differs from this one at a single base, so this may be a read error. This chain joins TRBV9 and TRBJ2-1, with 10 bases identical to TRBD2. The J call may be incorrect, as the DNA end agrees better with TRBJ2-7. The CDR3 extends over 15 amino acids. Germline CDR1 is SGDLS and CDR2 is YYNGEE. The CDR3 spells CASSASGSSYNEQYF. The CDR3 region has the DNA TGTGCCAGCAGCGCTAGCGGGAGCTCCTACAATGAGCAGTACTTC.

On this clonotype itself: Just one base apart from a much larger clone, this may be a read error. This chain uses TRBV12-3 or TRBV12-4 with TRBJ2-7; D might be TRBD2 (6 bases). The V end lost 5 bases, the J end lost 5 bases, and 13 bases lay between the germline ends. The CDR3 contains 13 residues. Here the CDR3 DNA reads TGTGCCAGCAGTCAAGCGACTAGAAACGAGCAGTACTTC. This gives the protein CASSQATRNEQYF.

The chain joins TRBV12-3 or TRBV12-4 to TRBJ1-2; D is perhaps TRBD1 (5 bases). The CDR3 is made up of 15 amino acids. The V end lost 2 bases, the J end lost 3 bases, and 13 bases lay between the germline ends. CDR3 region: CASSLWTGPHYGYTF. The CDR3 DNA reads TGTGCCAGCAGTTTATGGACGGGGCCCCACTATGGCTACACCTTC.

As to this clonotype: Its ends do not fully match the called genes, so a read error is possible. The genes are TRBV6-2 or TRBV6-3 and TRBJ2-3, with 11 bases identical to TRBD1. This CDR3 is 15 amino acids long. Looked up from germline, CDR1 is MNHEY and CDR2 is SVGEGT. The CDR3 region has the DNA TGTGCCCGCAGTCCCGGGACAGGGGGGAGAGATACGCAGTATTTT. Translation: CARSPGTGGRDTQYF.

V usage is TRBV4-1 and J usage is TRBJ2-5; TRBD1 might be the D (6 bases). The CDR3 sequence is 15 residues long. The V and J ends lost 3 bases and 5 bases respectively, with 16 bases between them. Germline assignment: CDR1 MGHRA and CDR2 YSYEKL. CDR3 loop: CASSQDQGMTETQYF. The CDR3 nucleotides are TGCGCCAGCAGCCAGGATCAGGGGATGACGGAGACCCAGTACTTC.

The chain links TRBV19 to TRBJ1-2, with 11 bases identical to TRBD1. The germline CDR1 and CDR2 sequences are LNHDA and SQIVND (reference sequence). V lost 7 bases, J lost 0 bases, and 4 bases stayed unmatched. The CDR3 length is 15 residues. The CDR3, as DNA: TGTGCCAGTACGGGACAGGGGGTTTCTAACTATGGCTACACCTTC. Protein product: CASTGQGVSNYGYTF.

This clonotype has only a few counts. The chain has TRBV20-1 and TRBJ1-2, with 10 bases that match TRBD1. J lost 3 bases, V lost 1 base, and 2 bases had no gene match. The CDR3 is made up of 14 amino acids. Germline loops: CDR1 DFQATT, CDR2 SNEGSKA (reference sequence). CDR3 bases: TGCAGTGCTAGAGGACAGGGGGCTGACTATGGCTACACCTTC. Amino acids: CSARGQGADYGYTF.

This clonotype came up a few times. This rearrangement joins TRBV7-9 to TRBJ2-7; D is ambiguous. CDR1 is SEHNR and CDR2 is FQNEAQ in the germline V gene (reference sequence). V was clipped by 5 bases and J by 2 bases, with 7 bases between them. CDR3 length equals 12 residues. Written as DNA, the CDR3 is TGTGCCAGCAGCAGGATCACCTACGAGCAGTACTTC. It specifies CASSRITYEQYF. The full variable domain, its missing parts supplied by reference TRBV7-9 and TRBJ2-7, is DTGVSQNPRHKITKRGQNVTFRCDPISEHNRLYWYRQTLGQGPEFLTYFQNEAQLEKSRLLSDRFSAERPKGSFSTLEIQRTEQGDSAMYLCASSRITYEQYFGPGTRLTVT.

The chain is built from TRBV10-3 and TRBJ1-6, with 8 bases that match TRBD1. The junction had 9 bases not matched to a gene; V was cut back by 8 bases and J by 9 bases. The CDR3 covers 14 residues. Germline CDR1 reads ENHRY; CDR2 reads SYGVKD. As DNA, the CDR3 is TGTGCCATCTCGTCGGACAGGGAGATTTCACCCCTCCACTTT. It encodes CAISSDREISPLHF.

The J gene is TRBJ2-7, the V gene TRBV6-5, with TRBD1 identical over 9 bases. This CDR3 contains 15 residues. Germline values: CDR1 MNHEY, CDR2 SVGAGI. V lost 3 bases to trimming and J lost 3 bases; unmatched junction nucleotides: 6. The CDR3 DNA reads TGTGCCAGCAGTTATGCGGGACAGGGAAACTACGAGCAGTACTTC. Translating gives CASSYAGQGNYEQYF.

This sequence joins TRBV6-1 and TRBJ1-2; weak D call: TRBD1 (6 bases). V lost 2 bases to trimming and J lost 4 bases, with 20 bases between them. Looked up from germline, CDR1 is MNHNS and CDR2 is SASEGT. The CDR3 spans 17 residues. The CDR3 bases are TGTGCCAGCAGTGAAAAGGGGGGACTCACCGCCTGCTATGGCTACACCTTC. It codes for CASSEKGGLTACYGYTF.

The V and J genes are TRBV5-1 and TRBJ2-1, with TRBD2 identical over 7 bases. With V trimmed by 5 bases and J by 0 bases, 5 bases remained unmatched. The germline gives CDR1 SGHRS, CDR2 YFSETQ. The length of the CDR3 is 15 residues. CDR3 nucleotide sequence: TGCGCCAGCAGGGTCGCGGGGGACTCCTACAATGAGCAGTTCTTC. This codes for CASRVAGDSYNEQFF.

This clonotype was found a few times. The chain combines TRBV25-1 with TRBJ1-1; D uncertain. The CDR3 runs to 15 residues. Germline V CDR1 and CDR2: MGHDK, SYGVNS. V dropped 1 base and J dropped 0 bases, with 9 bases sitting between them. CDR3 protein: CASSESDRMNTEAFF. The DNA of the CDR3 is TGTGCCAGCAGTGAATCGGACCGCATGAACACTGAAGCTTTCTTT. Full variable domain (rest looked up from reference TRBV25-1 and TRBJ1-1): EADIYQTPRYLVIGTGKKITLECSQTMGHDKMYWYQQDPGMELHLIHYSYGVNSTEKGDLSSESTVSRIRTEHFPLTLESARPSHTSQYLCASSESDRMNTEAFFGQGTRLTVV.

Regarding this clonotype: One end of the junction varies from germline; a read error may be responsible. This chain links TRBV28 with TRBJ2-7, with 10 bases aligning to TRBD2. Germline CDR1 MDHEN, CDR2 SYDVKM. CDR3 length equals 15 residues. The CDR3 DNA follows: TGTGCCAGCAAACTAGCGGGATCCCTCTCCTACGAGCAGCACTTC. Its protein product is CASKLAGSLSYEQHF. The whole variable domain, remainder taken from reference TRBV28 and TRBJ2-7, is DVKVTQSSRYLVKRTGEKVFLECVQDMDHENMFWYRQDPGLGLRLIYFSYDVKMKEKGDIPEGYSVSREKKERFSLILESASTNQTSMYLCASKLAGSLSYEQHFGPGTRLTVT.

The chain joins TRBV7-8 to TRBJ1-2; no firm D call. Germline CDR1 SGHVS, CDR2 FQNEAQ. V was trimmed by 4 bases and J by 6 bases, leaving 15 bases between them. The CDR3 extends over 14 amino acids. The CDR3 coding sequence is TGTGCCAGCAGCTCACCGCGGAGCGGGAATGGCTACACCTTC. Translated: CASSSPRSGNGYTF.

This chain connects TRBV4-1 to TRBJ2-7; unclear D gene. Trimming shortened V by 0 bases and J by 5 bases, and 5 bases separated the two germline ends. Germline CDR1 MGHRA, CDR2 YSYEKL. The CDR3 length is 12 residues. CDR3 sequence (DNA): TGCGCCAGCAGCCAAGAGTTGGACGAGCAGTACTTC. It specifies CASSQELDEQYF.

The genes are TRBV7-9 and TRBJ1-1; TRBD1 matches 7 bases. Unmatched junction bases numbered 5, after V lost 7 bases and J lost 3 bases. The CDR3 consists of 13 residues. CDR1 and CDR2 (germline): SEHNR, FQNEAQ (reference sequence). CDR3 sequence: CASNTGADTEAFF. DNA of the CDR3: TGTGCCAGCAACACAGGGGCGGACACTGAAGCTTTCTTT.